This TCR beta chain was sequenced for a study of blood T cell repertoires in COVID-19. At the level of the study: Whether acute or convalescent, the COVID-19 samples came from the United States, Italy and Spain.

This CDR3 is built from 13 residues. Unmatched junction bases numbered 8, after V lost 6 bases and J lost 7 bases. In the authors' workflow: Estimates of nucleated cell counts were drawn from the amplification of reference gene primers. Sequencing used immunoSEQ multiplex PCR; TCRdb keeps in-frame clones, though not all of them. The DNA was the basis for D and trimming; V, J and clone size are from that table. The sample carries about 480,000 clones, about 91% recorded once. This receptor was taken from a woman aged 45-59 years with COVID-19, enrolled during active disease. The sequenced sample was peripheral blood. The chain uses TRBV12-3 or TRBV12-4 and TRBJ2-7, with 8 bases fitting TRBD1. The CDR3 spells CASSQDRGGEQYF. CDR3 nucleotides: TGTGCCAGCAGCCAAGACAGGGGCGGAGAGCAGTACTTC.